The clone carrying this T cell receptor beta chain was seen ten or more times. Its matching antigen is unknown. Noted time point: persistent/refractory GD, antithyroid drugs over 5 years with positive TRAb. TCR sequences were obtained from RNA taken from PBMCs. Diagnosis followed American Thyroid Association guidelines for Graves' disease. This entry is derived from a study of regulatory T cells in long-lasting Graves disease. General study findings and limits: Newly diagnosed disease favored TRBV20-1 and TRBJ2-1 over persistent disease.

The germline gives CDR1 MNHEY, CDR2 SMNVEV (reference sequence). The CDR3 has 17 residues. Trimming took off 7 bases at V and 0 bases at J, with 18 bases between the two ends. Investigators prepared the TCR beta libraries by applying iRepertoire HTBI primers and Arm-PCR of CDR3 regions. TCRdb reprocessed the multiplex PCR reads via MiXCR and lists one record per CDR3 protein. The sample consists of roughly 400,000 distinct CDR3 sequences, roughly a fifth of them appearing once. This chain connects TRBV27 to TRBJ1-4; tentatively, D is TRBD1 (5 bases). This clonotype originated in a female donor with Graves disease. The sequencing here drew on peripheral blood mononuclear cells (PBMCs), taken when the disease was refractory, from a patient treated with antithyroid drugs. The CDR3, as DNA: TGTGCCAGCAAACGCGGCAGGGCTCCCGCAACTAATGAAAAACTGTTTTTT. It translates to CASKRGRAPATNEKLFF.